The text below deals with one T cell receptor (beta chain). The antigen it recognizes is unknown. No base quality information exists; no much larger clone differs at one position. The same CDR3 arises from other DNA sequences in this sample as well. This entry is derived from a study of shared clonotypes between healthy human individuals (dated by TCRdb to the early 2020s). For the wider study: Two women and a few men aged 18 to 49 years were included in the cohort. For each donor, three plates each were used for CD4 naive and CD4 memory, two plates were used for CD8 naive, and one plate was used for CD8 memory. To estimate repertoire size and how much clonotype sharing occurs between individuals, the study deeply sequenced the blood TCR repertoires of about 5 healthy adults. Libraries were prepared and TCR repertoires were sequenced by different laboratories using diverse techniques, in order to increase sequencing depth and limit assay-specific biases. Per donor, leukapheresis produced somewhere between about 0.94 and 10 billion PBMCs. Study-level results and caveats: When a handful of donors were compared, the shared fraction of clonotypes was 5% to 6.5% for naive CD4, about 4% for naive CD8, roughly 2.3% for memory CD4, and 0.3% to 0.5% for memory CD8. Incomplete sequencing was indicated by rarefaction of sorted-subset datasets, despite the large sequencing depth. Based on pairwise subsampling, the degree of clonotype sharing among donors was expected to be affected by sequencing depth. Higher generation probabilities were observed for clonotypes shared by all four sorted-subset donors than for non-shared clonotypes. Estimated clonotype richness was generally larger for naive than for memory subsets. Because the study included a small number of donors, the genetic and exposure-history diversity represented was limited. Sampling was limited to blood, and TCR repertoires in tissue likely differ from TCR repertoires in blood.

Trimming removed 6 bases from V and 4 bases from J; the gene matches leave 4 bases unexplained. The CDR3 measures 12 amino acids from cysteine to phenylalanine. Only the CDR3 portion is preserved as DNA: 36 bases, with reading frame beginning at the first base. CDR1 is given as SQVTM and CDR2 as ANQGSEA, both from the germline V gene. Healthy HIV-negative adults with no recently reported acute infections or vaccinations were included as donors. Only Caucasian adults living in Nashville, Tennessee, USA were represented among the donors. CD4+ T cells were enriched through magnetic negative selection, after which naive cells were positively selected on CD45RA and the remaining negative fraction served as the memory subset. Blood was obtained by leukapheresis, after which PBMCs were separated by Ficoll-Histopaque density gradient centrifugation and cryopreserved in liquid nitrogen vapor phase. Analytical flow cytometry was used to check the purity and quantity of each magnetically sorted T cell population. Each sorted fraction had its genomic DNA isolated and then quantified by UV absorbance on a Nanodrop 2000c.

Using the deep immunoSEQ assay, multiplex PCR amplified TCR CDR3 regions from genomic DNA. Extracted genomic DNA from each cell subset was spread evenly across all wells of several immunoSEQ 96-well plates, with each plate serving as a replicate. For sorted subsets, 200 ng of genomic DNA, equivalent to around 30,000 T cell genomes, went into each replicate PCR. Purified libraries were quantified with a Qubit 3.0 fluorometer, sized on a Bioanalyzer 2100, and re-quantified with the KAPA Library Quantification kit. Every immunoSEQ 96-well plate was sequenced on a separate single-read 150-cycle Illumina NextSeq 550 flow cell. The authors' analysis ran thus. Because the immunoSEQ output held only junctional sequences and lacked quality scores, the filtering could not match the filtering applied to full-length reads. Sequences were annotated with PyIR, a Python wrapper for IgBLAST v1.9, using IMGT germline references to assign V/J genes and CDR3. Reads were filtered out if the reads had weak V/J assignments (E-value above 1e-6), no CDR3, stop codons, out-of-frame junctions, or ambiguous translated residues. A V3J clonotype was defined by an identical inferred V gene, J gene, and CDR3 amino acid sequence. Percentage overlap between repertoires was calculated by dividing the number of shared unique clonotypes by the size of the smaller repertoire. Three approaches were used to assess repertoire richness: RTK rarefaction, the Chao1 estimator, and Recon v2.1 estimates of unobserved clonotypes. For all TCRbeta clonotypes obtained by the gDNA method from a handful of donors, generation probabilities were computed with OLGA. TCRdb took this table from immuneACCESS and kept in-frame rearrangements with V and J called. Such tables lack part of the clones; where checked against another copy, unresolved V genes explain under half of the gap, and the rest is unexplained. The V and J calls and clone size are taken from that table; D and trimming were inferred from the DNA. The table for this sample lists about 1 million clones; about 70% of them were counted only once. Approximately 1.5% of the sample goes to the ten largest clones.

The source is a man between 18 and 29 years old in good health. The sequenced sample consisted of memory CD4+ T cells sorted from blood. Read against the paper, the sample's cell subset or site label means: CD45RA-negative fraction. The chain joins TRBV29-1 to TRBJ2-3; a stretch of 7 junction bases matches TRBD2. The CDR3: CSVARGADTQYF. The DNA reads TGCAGCGTCGCCCGGGGGGCAGATACGCAGTATTTT.